These 28 T cell receptor beta chains originate from one sample sequenced in a study of vaccination effects on CD4 cells after COVID-19. It was after approximately 11 days of culture that CD4+ T cells were isolated. Assay: immunoSEQ multiplex PCR; the TCRdb copy retains only in-frame clones and omits some. Of fewer than 40,000 clones in the sample, 65% to 70% are singletons; the top ten hold 4% to 4.5%. These receptors have no known antigen. The starting material was CD4+ T cells from PBMCs cultured without peptide, obtained before COVID-19 vaccination. These receptors were obtained from a human donor who received a COVID-19 vaccine.

The V and J genes are TRBV15 and TRBJ1-6; weak D call: TRBD1 (5 bases). The V and J ends lost 0 bases and 6 bases respectively, with 9 bases between them. Germline V gene data show CDR1 as LNHNV and CDR2 as YYDKDF (reference sequence). The CDR3 totals 15 residues. The CDR3 coding sequence is TGTGCCACCAGCAGAGATGGGACGGCTAATTCACCCCTCCACTTT. This gives the protein CATSRDGTANSPLHF.

The chain has TRBV27 and TRBJ1-6; no reliable D call. The CDR3 extends over 15 amino acids. V lost 2 bases and J 0 bases, leaving 5 bases between the germline ends. Germline CDR1 MNHEY, CDR2 SMNVEV (reference sequence). The CDR3 DNA follows: TGTGCCAGCAGTTTACAGAACTCCTATAATTCACCCCTCCACTTT. It yields the protein CASSLQNSYNSPLHF.

The chain combines TRBV25-1 with TRBJ1-6; no reliable D call. CDR1 is MGHDK and CDR2 is SYGVNS in the germline V gene. Trimming cost V 6 bases and J 7 bases, with 10 bases left between them. This CDR3 is 13 amino acids long. The CDR3 loop reads CASSQLGNSPLHF. The CDR3 nucleotides read TGTGCCAGCAGCCAACTGGGAAATTCACCCCTCCACTTT. Filled out from reference TRBV25-1 and TRBJ1-6, the complete variable domain reads EADIYQTPRYLVIGTGKKITLECSQTMGHDKMYWYQQDPGMELHLIHYSYGVNSTEKGDLSSESTVSRIRTEHFPLTLESARPSHTSQYLCASSQLGNSPLHFGNGTRLTVT.

V is TRBV7-9 and J is TRBJ1-1; D is unclear. The germline V gene encodes CDR1 SEHNR and CDR2 FQNEAQ (reference sequence). The ends were cut back, 1 base at V and 4 bases at J, with 10 bases in the middle. This CDR3 is built from 14 residues. The CDR3 reads CASSLGEVRTEAFF. DNA for the CDR3: TGTGCCAGCAGCTTAGGGGAAGTACGCACTGAAGCTTTCTTT.

This clone has a handful of counts. J is TRBJ1-5 and V is TRBV10-3, with D perhaps matching TRBD1 (5 bases). The CDR3 runs to 14 residues. The germline V and J ends were trimmed by 3 bases and 3 bases, with 9 bases remaining between them. In germline, CDR1 is ENHRY, CDR2 SYGVKD. The CDR3 loop is CAISDEGNNQPQHF. The CDR3 nucleotides are TGTGCCATCAGTGACGAGGGGAACAATCAGCCCCAGCATTTT.

The chain has TRBV9 and TRBJ2-1, with 8 bases matching TRBD2. After removal of 3 bases from V and 2 bases from J, the junction contained 1 base not matched to a gene. Germline CDR1 is SGDLS and CDR2 is YYNGEE. CDR3 size: 14 residues. The CDR3 region has the DNA TGTGCCAGCAGCGGGGGACTAGCCTACAATGAGCAGTTCTTC. Translated: CASSGGLAYNEQFF. Complete variable domain (other parts from reference TRBV9 and TRBJ2-1): DSGVTQTPKHLITATGQRVTLRCSPRSGDLSVYWYQQSLDQGLQFLIQYYNGEERAKGNILERFSAQQFPDLHSELNLSSLELGDSALYFCASSGGLAYNEQFFGPGTRLTVL.

The chain carries TRBV10-3 and TRBJ2-7; D tentatively reads TRBD1 or TRBD2 (5 bases each). V was cut by 6 bases and J by 3 bases, with 12 bases left in between. The CDR3 consists of 13 residues. CDR1 and CDR2 from the germline V gene are ENHRY and SYGVKD. The chain's CDR3 is CAIRGDSNYEQYF. The CDR3 nucleotides are TGTGCCATCAGGGGAGACAGTAACTACGAGCAGTACTTC.

This clone showed up just a few times. The V gene is TRBV18, the J gene TRBJ2-3; D perhaps matches TRBD1 (7 bases). The length of the CDR3 is 15 residues. Trimming cost V 3 bases and J 6 bases, with 16 bases left between them. In germline, CDR1 is KGHSH, CDR2 LQKENI. CDR3 coding DNA: TGTGCCAGCTCACCCGGAGGGGGCACGATGGATACGCAGTATTTT. It encodes CASSPGGGTMDTQYF. Looking up the rest from reference TRBV18 and TRBJ2-3 gives the full variable domain: NAGVMQNPRHLVRRRGQEARLRCSPMKGHSHVYWYRQLPEEGLKFMVYLQKENIIDESGMPKERFSAEFPKEGPSILRIQQVVRGDSAAYFCASSPGGGTMDTQYFGPGTRLTVL.

This clone was found a few times. The chain has TRBV4-1 and TRBJ1-3, with D possibly TRBD1 on 5 matching bases. In germline, CDR1 is MGHRA, CDR2 YSYEKL. The CDR3 extends over 15 amino acids. V was cut by 1 base and J by 1 base, with 8 bases left in between. The CDR3 sequence: CASSQAGGSGNTIYF. CDR3 sequence (DNA): TGCGCCAGCAGCCAAGCGGGGGGATCTGGAAACACCATATATTTT.

This chain joins TRBV15 and TRBJ2-7; 9 bases are a match to TRBD2. Germline V gene sequence: CDR1 LNHNV, CDR2 YYDKDF (reference sequence). The V and J ends lost 0 bases and 5 bases, in that order; junction bases with no gene match: 5. The CDR3 has 15 residues. CDR3 sequence (DNA): TGTGCCACCAGCAGAGATCGGCGGGGGGGGCACGAGCAGTACTTC. Its protein product is CATSRDRRGGHEQYF.

The rearrangement joins TRBV29-1 to TRBJ2-7, with D unresolved. CDR1 SQVTM and CDR2 ANQGSEA come from the germline V gene. V lost 7 bases and J 3 bases, leaving 10 bases between the germline ends. This CDR3 region has 11 residues. CDR3 sequence reads: CSATQNYEQYF. The DNA of the CDR3 is TGCAGCGCTACTCAGAACTACGAGCAGTACTTC.

This clone was detected only once. The chain links TRBV7-2 to TRBJ2-5, with TRBD2 matching over 10 bases. Trimming took 3 bases from V and 5 from J; bases not matched to a gene: 6. The CDR3 is 15 residues long. The germline gives CDR1 SGHTA, CDR2 FQGNSA. CDR3 DNA sequence: TGTGCCAGCAGCTTCTCTAGCGGGAGTTGGGAGACCCAGTACTTC. Translated, it gives CASSFSSGSWETQYF.

The V gene is TRBV10-1, the J gene TRBJ2-1; 9 nucleotides line up with TRBD2. The junction had 5 bases not matched to a gene; V was cut back by 2 bases and J by 6 bases. Germline V lookup: CDR1 WNHNN, CDR2 SYGVQD (reference sequence). The CDR3 length is 15 residues. CDR3 sequence: CASSESLAGRNEQFF. The CDR3 DNA is TGCGCCAGCAGTGAGAGTCTAGCGGGGCGCAATGAGCAGTTCTTC.

There are a few counts of this clone. The gene calls are TRBV5-1 and TRBJ2-7; 13 bases are shared with TRBD2. In germline, CDR1 is SGHRS, CDR2 YFSETQ. J lost 2 bases, V lost 3 bases, and 2 bases had no gene match. The CDR3 has 15 amino acids. The CDR3 region is CASSWGTSGTYEQYF. The CDR3 DNA reads TGCGCCAGCAGCTGGGGGACTAGCGGGACCTACGAGCAGTACTTC.

This clone was seen more than once but under ten times. The chain employs TRBV18 and TRBJ1-1, with TRBD1 identical over 7 bases. This CDR3 has 14 residues. V shed 1 base, J shed 3 bases, and the junction held 2 bases outside the gene matches. Per germline, CDR1 KGHSH and CDR2 LQKENI. This CDR3 is CASSPQGAYTEAFF. DNA of the CDR3: TGTGCCAGCTCACCACAGGGGGCTTACACTGAAGCTTTCTTT.

J is TRBJ2-7 and V is TRBV5-1; weak D call: TRBD1 (5 bases). V dropped 0 bases and J dropped 4 bases, with 14 bases sitting between them. The CDR3 is made up of 15 amino acids. The germline V gene has CDR1 SGHRS and CDR2 YFSETQ. The CDR3 DNA reads as TGCGCCAGCAGCTTGGAGTCAGGGTCCCGATACGAGCAGTACTTC. Translated: CASSLESGSRYEQYF.

The chain has TRBV12-5 and TRBJ1-5; a weak D match, TRBD1 (6 bases). V was clipped by 3 bases and J by 6 bases, with 18 bases between them. CDR3 length: 16 residues. The germline V gene encodes CDR1 LGHNT and CDR2 FRNRAP. The CDR3, as DNA: TGTGCTAGTGGTTTCCGTATTAGGGGGGACGTTCAGCCCCAGCATTTT. Translating gives CASGFRIRGDVQPQHF.

The gene calls are TRBV10-1 and TRBJ1-1, with a possible D match to TRBD1 (5 bases). V lost 11 bases to trimming and J lost 0 bases, with 22 bases between them. The CDR3 consists of 16 residues. Germline CDR1 and CDR2: WNHNN and SYGVQD (reference sequence). CDR3 residues: CAARRGEGRLNTEAFF. CDR3 coding DNA: TGCGCCGCCCGCCGAGGGGAGGGGCGCTTGAACACTGAAGCTTTCTTT.

This sequence joins TRBV5-1 and TRBJ2-3; D gene uncertain. The CDR3 has 14 amino acids. Germline V gene data show CDR1 as SGHRS and CDR2 as YFSETQ. Trimming stripped 6 bases from V and 0 bases from J, with 11 bases between. The CDR3 nucleotides read TGCGCCAGCACGGCAGGACCGAGCACAGATACGCAGTATTTT. It yields the protein CASTAGPSTDTQYF.

J is TRBJ2-1 and V is TRBV5-1; 13 bases align to TRBD2. V dropped 5 bases and J dropped 3; count of bases not matched to a gene: 2. This CDR3 contains 15 residues. Germline V gene lookup returns CDR1 SGHRS and CDR2 YFSETQ. CDR3 in amino acids: CASSRTSGSYNEQFF. The CDR3 nucleotides are TGCGCCAGCAGTAGGACTAGCGGGAGCTACAATGAGCAGTTCTTC.

The J gene is TRBJ1-1, the V gene TRBV5-1; D is unclear. There are 13 residues in the CDR3. Germline loops: CDR1 SGHRS, CDR2 YFSETQ. Trimming took off 2 bases at V and 3 bases at J, with 8 bases between the two ends. CDR3 protein: CASSFGLDTEAFF. CDR3 nucleotides: TGCGCCAGCAGCTTCGGGTTGGACACTGAAGCTTTCTTT. Full variable domain (remainder filled in from reference TRBV5-1 and TRBJ1-1): KAGVTQTPRYLIKTRGQQVTLSCSPISGHRSVSWYQQTPGQGLQFLFEYFSETQRNKGNFPGRFSGRQFSNSRSEMNVSTLELGDSALYLCASSFGLDTEAFFGQGTRLTVV.

The chain carries TRBV7-2 and TRBJ1-2, with D perhaps TRBD1 (6 bases). This CDR3 has 14 amino acids. V was trimmed by 1 base and J by 4 bases, leaving 10 bases between them. Germline loops: CDR1 SGHTA, CDR2 FQGNSA. The CDR3 sequence is CASSLGNRVYGYTF. The CDR3, as DNA: TGTGCCAGCAGCTTAGGTAACAGGGTCTATGGCTACACCTTC. Full variable domain (remainder filled in from reference TRBV7-2 and TRBJ1-2): GAGVSQSPSNKVTEKGKDVELRCDPISGHTALYWYRQSLGQGLEFLIYFQGNSAPDKSGLPSDRFSAERTGGSVSTLTIQRTQQEDSAVYLCASSLGNRVYGYTFGSGTRLTVV.

The V and J genes are TRBV10-3 and TRBJ2-7; the D is unclear. CDR3 length: 13 residues. Germline CDR1 ENHRY, CDR2 SYGVKD. V was shortened by 4 bases and J by 0 bases, with 7 bases between the two germline ends. Here the CDR3 DNA reads TGTGCCATCAGTGTTGTCTACTCCTACGAGCAGTACTTC. This sequence encodes CAISVVYSYEQYF.

This chain uses TRBV12-5 with TRBJ1-1, with D possibly TRBD1 on 6 matching bases. Germline loops: CDR1 LGHNT, CDR2 FRNRAP. V was pared by 0 bases and J by 0 bases, with 26 bases between. This CDR3 is built from 21 residues. The CDR3 sequence is CASGLVFKPRVLRGLNTEAFF. DNA for the CDR3: TGTGCTAGTGGTTTGGTATTTAAGCCCCGAGTCCTCAGGGGCCTGAACACTGAAGCTTTCTTT.

The chain couples TRBV3-1 (or the pseudogene TRBV3-2) to TRBJ2-5; 12 bases line up with TRBD2. This CDR3 contains 16 residues. Germline V gene lookup returns CDR1 LGHDT and CDR2 YNNKEL (reference sequence). Trimming took 4 bases from V and 1 from J; bases not matched to a gene: 4. CDR3 in amino acids: CASSPRTSGTQETQYF. CDR3 DNA sequence: TGTGCCAGCAGCCCCCGGACTAGCGGGACCCAAGAGACCCAGTACTTC.

This chain links TRBV15 with TRBJ2-7, with a tentative D call TRBD2 (6 bases). Deletions cut 9 bases from V and 3 bases from J, with 15 bases between. The CDR3 loop spans 13 amino acids. The germline V gene encodes CDR1 LNHNV and CDR2 YYDKDF (reference sequence). The CDR3 reads CATCGTHHYEQYF. DNA for the CDR3: TGTGCCACGTGCGGGACCCACCACTACGAGCAGTACTTC. Full variable domain (missing parts from reference TRBV15 and TRBJ2-7): DAMVIQNPRYQVTQFGKPVTLSCSQTLNHNVMYWYQQKSSQAPKLLFHYYDKDFNNEADTPDNFQSRRPNTSFCFLDIRSPGLGDTAMYLCATCGTHHYEQYFGPGTRLTVT.

This clone was detected a few times. The chain links TRBV7-9 to TRBJ2-3; the D is unclear. V was pared by 7 bases and J by 1 base, with 18 bases between. This CDR3 comprises 16 residues. The germline V gene encodes CDR1 SEHNR and CDR2 FQNEAQ (reference sequence). The CDR3 DNA reads as TGTGCCAGCACCTGGCTTTTGACTGGGGGCACAGATACGCAGTATTTT. It encodes CASTWLLTGGTDTQYF.

The chain carries TRBV5-6 and TRBJ2-1; 11 bases are a match to TRBD2. V lost 4 bases and J lost 4; bases outside the gene matches: 4. The CDR3 spans 15 residues. The germline CDR1 and CDR2 sequences are SGHDT and YYEEEE. The CDR3 coding sequence is TGTGCCAGCAGCATAGCGGGAGGGCCTTACAATGAGCAGTTCTTC. The encoded protein is CASSIAGGPYNEQFF. The whole variable domain, remainder taken from reference TRBV5-6 and TRBJ2-1, is DAGVTQSPTHLIKTRGQQVTLRCSPKSGHDTVSWYQQALGQGPQFIFQYYEEEERQRGNFPDRFSGHQFPNYSSELNVNALLLGDSALYLCASSIAGGPYNEQFFGPGTRLTVL.